This TCR beta chain was captured in a study of blood T cell repertoires in COVID-19. About the study: Sites across the United States, Italy and Spain contributed samples from acute and convalescent COVID-19. Sources were T cells, B-cell-depleted T cells, or PBMCs; the material itself was cDNA or gDNA.

How the authors handled the data: For nucleated cells, counts were estimated from reference gene primer amplification. Profiling relied on immunoSEQ multiplex PCR, and the TCRdb table lists in-frame clones only, not all of them. Clone size and the V and J calls come from that table; the DNA yielded D and trimming. The sample comprises some 520,000 clones, roughly 89% of which are singletons, and around 0.9% rests with the top ten. The CDR3 has 15 amino acids. Per the germline V gene, CDR1 is LNHDA and CDR2 is SQIVND (reference sequence). Trimming at V came to 6 bases and at J to 5 bases, leaving 8 bases not matched to a gene. Seattle researchers signed up patients amid active infection and tracked them longitudinally.

The chain links TRBV19 to TRBJ2-5; 11 nucleotides match TRBD2. What was sequenced was peripheral blood. This clonotype was obtained from a man aged 18 to 30 with COVID-19, enrolled during active disease. The DNA for the CDR3 is TGTGCCAGTAGGCGTAGCGGGGGGGCTCTGGAGACCCAGTACTTC. It yields the protein CASRRSGGALETQYF.